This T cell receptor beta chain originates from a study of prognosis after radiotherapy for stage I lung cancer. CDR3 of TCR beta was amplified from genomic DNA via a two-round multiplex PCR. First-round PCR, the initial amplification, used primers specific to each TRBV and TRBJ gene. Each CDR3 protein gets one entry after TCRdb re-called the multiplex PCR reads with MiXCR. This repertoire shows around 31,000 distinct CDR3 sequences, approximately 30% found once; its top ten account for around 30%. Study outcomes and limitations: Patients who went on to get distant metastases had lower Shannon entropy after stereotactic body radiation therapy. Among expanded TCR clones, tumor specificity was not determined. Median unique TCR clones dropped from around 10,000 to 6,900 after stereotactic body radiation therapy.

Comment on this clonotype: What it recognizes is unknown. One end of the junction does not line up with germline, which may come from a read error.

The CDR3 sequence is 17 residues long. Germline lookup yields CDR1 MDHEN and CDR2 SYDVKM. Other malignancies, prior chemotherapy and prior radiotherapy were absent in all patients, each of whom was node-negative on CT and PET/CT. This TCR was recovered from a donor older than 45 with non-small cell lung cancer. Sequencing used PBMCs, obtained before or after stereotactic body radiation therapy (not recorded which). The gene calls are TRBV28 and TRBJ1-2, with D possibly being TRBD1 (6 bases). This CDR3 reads CANSLGGARDQSYGYTF. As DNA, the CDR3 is TGTGCCAACAGTTTGGGGGGGGCGCGAGATCAGTCCTATGGCTACACCTTC.